This section outlines one TCR beta chain sequence together with its context. No antigen is known for it. The data were obtained in a study of cytomegalovirus exposure and HLA in healthy donors. As for the study in general: Earlier work reported approximately 110 million unique TCR beta sequences from about 180 million T cells. Study-level points and caveats: Per a later analysis, fewer than 20,000 TCR beta sequences showed association with HLA alleles at 0.05 false discovery rate. In vitro data verified a few CMV-associated chains as specific for CMV antigens.

Per germline, CDR1 LNHDA and CDR2 SQIVND (reference sequence). V shed 7 bases, J shed 4 bases, and the junction held 12 bases outside the gene matches. This CDR3 is 16 amino acids long. 60 Vbeta and 13 Jbeta primers were used in PCR. Data came from immunoSEQ multiplex PCR; TCRdb stores just in-frame clones and leaves some out. Of roughly 120,000 clones in the sample, about four fifths were seen once. The TCR originated in a woman under 40 in good health and CMV-seronegative. This chain connects TRBV19 to TRBJ2-1; 8 positions match TRBD2. The specimen was PBMCs. CDR3 nucleotide sequence: TGTGCCAGTACCACCAAAGGCGGGAGGCCGTACAATGAGCAGTTCTTC. Protein sequence: CASTTKGGRPYNEQFF.